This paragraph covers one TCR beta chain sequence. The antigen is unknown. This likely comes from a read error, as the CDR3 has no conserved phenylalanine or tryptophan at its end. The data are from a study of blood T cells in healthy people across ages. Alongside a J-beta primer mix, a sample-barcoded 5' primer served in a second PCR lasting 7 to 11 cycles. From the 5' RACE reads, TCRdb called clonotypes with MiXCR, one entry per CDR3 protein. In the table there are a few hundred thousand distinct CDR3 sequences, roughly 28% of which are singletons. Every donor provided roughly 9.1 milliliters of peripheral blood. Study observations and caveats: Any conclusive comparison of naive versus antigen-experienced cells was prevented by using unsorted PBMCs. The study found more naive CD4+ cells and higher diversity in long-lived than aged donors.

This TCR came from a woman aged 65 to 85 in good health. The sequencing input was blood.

CDR3 sequence (DNA): TGTGCCAGCAGCAACGGACAGCGAAAAAACATTCAGTACCTC. This sequence encodes CASSNGQRKNIQYL. V and J are TRBV5-8 and TRBJ2-4; perhaps TRBD1 as D (6 bases). Per the germline V gene, CDR1 is SGHTS and CDR2 is YDEGEE. The CDR3 length is 14 residues. V lost 4 bases, J lost 4 bases, and 12 bases lay in between.